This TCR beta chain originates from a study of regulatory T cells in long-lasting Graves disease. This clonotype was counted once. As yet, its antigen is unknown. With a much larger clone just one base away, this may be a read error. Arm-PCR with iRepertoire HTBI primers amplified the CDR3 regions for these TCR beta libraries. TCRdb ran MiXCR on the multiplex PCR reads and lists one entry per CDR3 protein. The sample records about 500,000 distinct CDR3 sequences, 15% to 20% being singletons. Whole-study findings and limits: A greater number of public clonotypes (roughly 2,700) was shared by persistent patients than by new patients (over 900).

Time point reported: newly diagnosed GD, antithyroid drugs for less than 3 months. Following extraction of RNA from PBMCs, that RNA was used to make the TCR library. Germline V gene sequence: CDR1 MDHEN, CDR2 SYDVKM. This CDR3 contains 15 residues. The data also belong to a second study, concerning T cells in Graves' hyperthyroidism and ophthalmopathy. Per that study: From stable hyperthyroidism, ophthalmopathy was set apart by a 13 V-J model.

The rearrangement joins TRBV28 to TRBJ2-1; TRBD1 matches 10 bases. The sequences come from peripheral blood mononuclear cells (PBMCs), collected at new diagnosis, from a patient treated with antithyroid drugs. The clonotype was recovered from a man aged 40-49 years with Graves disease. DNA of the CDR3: TGTGCCAGCAGACCCCCCGGGACAGGGGTCAATGACCAGTTCTTC. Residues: CASRPPGTGVNDQFF. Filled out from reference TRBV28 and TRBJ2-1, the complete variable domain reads DVKVTQSSRYLVKRTGEKVFLECVQDMDHENMFWYRQDPGLGLRLIYFSYDVKMKEKGDIPEGYSVSREKKERFSLILESASTNQTSMYLCASRPPGTGVNDQFFGPGTRLTVL.